These 23 T cell receptor beta chains share one sample of origin, sequenced in a study of T cell responses to AZD1222 COVID-19 vaccine. Method: immunoSEQ multiplex PCR; TCRdb's copy keeps in-frame clones and lacks some. The repertoire includes tens of thousands of clones, 70% to 90% of them detected once, and roughly 3.1% sits in the top ten. Sequencing used peripheral blood, obtained 28 days after the second AZD1222 dose. These receptors came from an adult who received the AZD1222 COVID-19 vaccine.

This chain uses TRBV11-2 with TRBJ1-5; the match to TRBD1 covers 10 bases. Germline CDR1 and CDR2: SGHAT and FQNNGV. The CDR3 loop spans 16 amino acids. V lost 7 bases to trimming and J lost 5 bases; unmatched junction nucleotides: 11. In DNA form, the CDR3 reads TGTGCCAGCACCGTTTCGGGACAGGGGTTTGATCAGCCCCAGCATTTT. As protein: CASTVSGQGFDQPQHF.

The chain couples TRBV5-6 to TRBJ2-7; 7 nucleotides line up with TRBD1. V dropped 3 bases and J dropped 5; count of bases not matched to a gene: 8. CDR3 length equals 14 residues. CDR1 is SGHDT and CDR2 is YYEEEE in the germline V gene. Here the CDR3 DNA reads TGTGCCAGCAGCTGGGAGAGGGGGCTCGACGAGCAGTACTTC. This codes for CASSWERGLDEQYF.

The rearrangement links TRBV9 to TRBJ1-5, with TRBD1 matching over 7 bases. CDR3 length: 15 amino acids. The germline CDR1 and CDR2 sequences are SGDLS and YYNGEE. Trimming removed 0 bases from V and 7 bases from J; junction bases left unmatched: 7. DNA for the CDR3: TGTGCCAGCAGCGTAGGACAGGGCGGTGGACAGCCCCAGCATTTT. Translated, it gives CASSVGQGGGQPQHF.

CDR3 sequence reads: CASTDYPGSYNEQFF. The CDR3 coding sequence is TGTGCCAGCACCGATTACCCAGGCTCCTACAATGAGCAGTTCTTC. The chain recombines TRBV28 with TRBJ2-1, with D hard to call. Germline-derived CDR1 and CDR2 are MDHEN and SYDVKM. The germline V and J ends were trimmed by 7 bases and 0 bases, with 13 bases remaining between them. There are 15 residues in the CDR3.

The chain carries TRBV29-1 and TRBJ2-5, with D tentatively TRBD1 (6 bases). There are 12 residues in the CDR3. The V and J ends lost 4 bases and 5 bases respectively, with 11 bases between them. CDR1 SQVTM and CDR2 ANQGSEA come from the germline V gene. CDR3 sequence (DNA): TGCAGCGTTGTTCAGGGGACGGAGACCCAGTACTTC. This gives the protein CSVVQGTETQYF.

The V and J genes are TRBV6-6 and TRBJ2-7; D is tentatively TRBD1 or TRBD2 (5 bases each). This CDR3 has 16 residues. Trimming cost V 5 bases and J 3 bases, with 20 bases left between them. Germline V lookup: CDR1 MNHNY, CDR2 SVGAGI (reference sequence). The CDR3 loop is CASSAVMPGRDYEQYF. The CDR3 DNA sequence: TGTGCCAGCAGTGCCGTTATGCCGGGACGGGACTACGAGCAGTACTTC.

Many counts were recorded for this clone. This chain connects TRBV7-3 to TRBJ2-1; D may be TRBD2 (5 bases). V lost 5 bases to trimming and J lost 6 bases, with 11 bases between them. Looked up from germline, CDR1 is SGHTA and CDR2 is FQGTGA. This CDR3 contains 13 residues. The CDR3 bases are TGTGCCAGCAGCGCCGTGGGAGTCAATGAGCAGTTCTTC. This encodes CASSAVGVNEQFF.

This chain connects TRBV19 to TRBJ1-2; D gene unclear. Per the germline V gene, CDR1 is LNHDA and CDR2 is SQIVND (reference sequence). Trimming took off 2 bases at V and 5 bases at J, with 12 bases between the two ends. This CDR3 spans 14 amino acids. This chain's CDR3 is CASSILAATYGYTF. The CDR3 nucleotides are TGTGCCAGTAGTATATTGGCGGCCACATATGGCTACACCTTC.

The V gene is TRBV5-5, the J gene TRBJ2-2; no definite D call. CDR3 length: 15 residues. The ends were cut back, 4 bases at V and 0 bases at J, with 10 bases in the middle. In germline, CDR1 is SGHKS, CDR2 YYEKEE (reference sequence). The CDR3 coding sequence is TGTGCCAGCAGCCGTGGAACGGCGAACACCGGGGAGCTGTTTTTT. Translation gives CASSRGTANTGELFF.

The CDR3 DNA is TGTGCCAGCAGCCGTACAGGGATTGAGCCCCAGCATTTT. Amino acids: CASSRTGIEPQHF. This sequence joins TRBV3-1 (or the pseudogene TRBV3-2) and TRBJ1-5; D possibly corresponds to TRBD1 (6 bases). From germline, CDR1 is LGHDT and CDR2 YNNKEL (reference sequence). This CDR3 has 13 residues. V shed 4 bases and J shed 8 bases, with 12 bases lying between them.

The chain links TRBV28 to TRBJ2-7; 10 nucleotides line up with TRBD1. J gave up 3 bases and V 4 bases, and 6 bases lay outside the gene matches. Germline V gene lookup returns CDR1 MDHEN and CDR2 SYDVKM. The CDR3 is 15 residues long. CDR3 loop: CASSSLGTGVYEQYF. CDR3 DNA sequence: TGTGCCAGCAGTTCCCTCGGGACAGGGGTCTACGAGCAGTACTTC.

This clone has just a few counts. The V gene is TRBV6-2 or TRBV6-3, the J gene TRBJ1-5; D unclear. Trimming removed 0 bases at V and 8 bases at J, with 11 bases between. This CDR3 is built from 14 residues. Germline V gene lookup returns CDR1 MNHEY and CDR2 SVGEGT. Here the CDR3 reads CASSYSSRREPQHF. The CDR3 DNA reads TGTGCCAGCAGTTACTCGTCCAGGCGGGAGCCCCAGCATTTT.

V is TRBV6-5 and J is TRBJ1-5, with D perhaps TRBD1 (5 bases). The germline V gene encodes CDR1 MNHEY and CDR2 SVGAGI. Trimming cost V 6 bases and J 3 bases, with 9 bases left between them. This CDR3 spans 13 amino acids. The CDR3 loop reads CASRRGDNQPQHF. The CDR3 nucleotides are TGTGCCAGCAGGAGGGGCGACAATCAGCCCCAGCATTTT.

The V and J genes are TRBV29-1 and TRBJ2-1; the D is unclear. This CDR3 has 13 amino acids. Trimming stripped 7 bases from V and 8 bases from J, with 18 bases between. Germline V gene lookup returns CDR1 SQVTM and CDR2 ANQGSEA. The CDR3 reads CSGEVPGMDEQFF. The CDR3 DNA sequence: TGCAGCGGTGAGGTCCCAGGCATGGATGAGCAGTTCTTC.

The chain uses TRBV5-1 and TRBJ1-1; D is unresolved. Per germline, CDR1 SGHRS and CDR2 YFSETQ. V shed 2 bases and J shed 5 bases, with 13 bases lying between them. The CDR3 is 14 residues long. The CDR3: CASSLWGGKTEAFF. The CDR3 DNA reads TGCGCCAGCAGCTTATGGGGAGGTAAGACTGAAGCTTTCTTT.

J is TRBJ2-2 and V is TRBV30; D ambiguous. Germline V gene sequence: CDR1 GTSNPN, CDR2 SVGIG (reference sequence). The CDR3 has 13 residues. V was trimmed by 3 bases and J by 0 bases, leaving 5 bases between them. The CDR3 loop reads CAWRPANTGELFF. The CDR3 nucleotides read TGTGCCTGGAGACCCGCGAACACCGGGGAGCTGTTTTTT.

J is TRBJ1-6 and V is TRBV28; D is ambiguous. The CDR3 runs 12 residues. Germline-derived CDR1 and CDR2 are MDHEN and SYDVKM. V dropped 3 bases and J dropped 10 bases, with 7 bases sitting between them. CDR3 nucleotide sequence: TGTGCCAGCAGTTTCGAGGAATCACCCCTCCACTTT. It encodes CASSFEESPLHF.

The chain is built from TRBV19 and TRBJ2-2; 9 positions match TRBD1. The length of the CDR3 is 15 residues. The V segment lost 5 bases and the J segment 5 bases; nucleotides outside the gene matches: 6. Germline CDR1 reads LNHDA; CDR2 reads SQIVND (reference sequence). The CDR3 region is CASSQGQGWTGELFF. The CDR3 DNA follows: TGTGCCAGTAGTCAAGGACAGGGGTGGACCGGGGAGCTGTTTTTT.

The genes are TRBV15 and TRBJ1-5, with a weak D call TRBD1 (6 bases). Germline V gene lookup returns CDR1 LNHNV and CDR2 YYDKDF (reference sequence). CDR3 length equals 14 residues. V lost 5 bases and J 4 bases, leaving 12 bases between the germline ends. CDR3 sequence: CATSATTGNQPQHF. The CDR3 DNA reads TGTGCCACCAGCGCGACAACAGGGAATCAGCCCCAGCATTTT.

The rearrangement links TRBV18 to TRBJ1-5; possibly TRBD1 for D (6 bases). Germline values: CDR1 KGHSH, CDR2 LQKENI. V lost 3 bases and J lost 5, with 14 bases in between. There are 15 residues in the CDR3. The CDR3 region is CASSPVLGGDQPQHF. CDR3 sequence (DNA): TGTGCCAGCTCACCCGTCTTGGGGGGCGATCAGCCCCAGCATTTT.

This chain joins TRBV2 and TRBJ2-3; D is undetermined. CDR1 SNHLY and CDR2 FYNNEI come from the germline V gene. The CDR3 length is 11 residues. V was trimmed by 4 bases and J by 6 bases, leaving 5 bases between them. This CDR3 is CASSGVDTQYF. CDR3 nucleotides: TGTGCCAGCAGTGGTGTGGATACGCAGTATTTT.

The V call is TRBV27, the J call TRBJ2-7; 8 bases map to TRBD1. The CDR3 contains 14 residues. Germline V lookup: CDR1 MNHEY, CDR2 SMNVEV (reference sequence). V shed 3 bases, J shed 0 bases, and the junction held 1 base outside the gene matches. Here the CDR3 DNA reads TGTGCCAGCAGTTTCCAGGGGGCCTCCTACGAGCAGTACTTC. This encodes CASSFQGASYEQYF.

The J gene is TRBJ2-3, the V gene TRBV4-3, with unresolved D. Germline-derived CDR1 and CDR2 are LGHNA and YSLEER. V gave up 4 bases and J gave up 0 bases, with 14 bases separating them. CDR3 size: 16 residues. The DNA for the CDR3 is TGCGCCAGCAGCCGCACCTCAGTAACTAGCACAGATACGCAGTATTTT. It specifies CASSRTSVTSTDTQYF.